Listed below are T cell receptor beta chains from one sample, sequenced in a study of beta chain features in type 1 diabetes. Sequencing was performed with immunoSEQ multiplex PCR; in TCRdb, only in-frame clones are kept and a portion is missing. The sample carries hundreds of thousands of clones, around 15% recorded once. The sample consisted of naive CD4+ T cells from blood. Source of these receptors: a man aged 18 to 29 in good health. Each CDR3 is given with its conserved first and last residue. The D gene is left open where the match is weak. Clone size appears in some rows only: once, few, many, or a class for an expanded clone.

NA,TRBJ2-3,NA,TRBV6-5,11,CASTSTDTQYF,TGTGCCAGCACAAGCACAGATACGCAGTATTTT
NA,TRBJ2-6,NA,TRBV4-2,14,CASSRGSGANVLTF,TGTGCCAGCAGTCGGGGATCTGGGGCCAACGTCCTGACTTTC
NA,TRBJ1-1,TRBD1,TRBV5-1,13,CASRPTGDTEAFF,TGCGCCAGCAGACCTACAGGGGACACTGAAGCTTTCTTT
NA,TRBJ2-4,NA,TRBV10-3,15,CAISVGEAAKNIQYF,TGTGCCATCAGTGTGGGGGAGGCGGCCAAAAACATTCAGTACTTC
NA,TRBJ2-2,TRBD2,TRBV4-2,19,CASSPFRLAGGQDTGELFF,TGTGCCAGCAGCCCCTTTAGACTAGCGGGGGGGCAGGACACCGGGGAGCTGTTTTTT
NA,TRBJ2-7,TRBD2,TRBV27,13,CASSNAGRGEQYF,TGTGCCAGCAGTAACGCCGGGAGGGGAGAGCAGTACTTC
few,TRBJ2-7,TRBD2,TRBV7-2,17,CASSFRPTSVRSYEQYF,TGTGCCAGCAGCTTTAGACCTACTAGCGTAAGATCCTACGAGCAGTACTTC
NA,TRBJ1-2,NA,TRBV5-1,14,CASSLGQANYGYTF,TGCGCCAGCAGCTTGGGACAGGCTAACTATGGCTACACCTTC
few,TRBJ1-5,NA,TRBV28,19,CASSFWAQPNYYSNQPQHF,TGTGCCAGCAGTTTTTGGGCACAACCTAACTATTATAGCAATCAGCCCCAGCATTTT
NA,TRBJ1-1,TRBD1,TRBV10-3,15,CAITSLQGRGTEAFF,TGTGCCATCACCTCCTTACAGGGGAGAGGCACTGAAGCTTTCTTT
few,TRBJ2-1,TRBD1,TRBV11-2,15,CASSWTGEINNEQFF,TGTGCCAGCAGCTGGACAGGTGAAATCAACAATGAGCAGTTCTTC
NA,TRBJ1-1,NA,TRBV14,16,CASSQDRVRANTEAFF,TGTGCCAGCAGCCAAGATCGGGTCAGGGCGAACACTGAAGCTTTCTTT
NA,TRBJ2-4,TRBD1,TRBV7-8,15,CASTGQGSSKNIQYF,TGTGCCAGCACGGGACAGGGAAGTTCCAAAAACATTCAGTACTTC
NA,TRBJ2-2,TRBD2,TRBV18,16,CASSPGTSARTGELFF,TGTGCCAGCTCACCTGGGACTAGCGCGCGTACCGGGGAGCTGTTTTTT
few,TRBJ1-1,NA,TRBV28,15,CASSLTTGLNTEAFF,TGTGCCAGCAGTTTAACAACAGGTCTGAACACTGAAGCTTTCTTT
NA,TRBJ1-1,NA,TRBV4-1,15,CASSQDQPGVPRAFF,TGCGCCAGCAGCCAAGATCAACCAGGGGTACCGAGGGCTTTCTTT
NA,TRBJ2-2,TRBD1,TRBV27,15,CASSLQGVPAGELFF,TGTGCCAGCAGTTTACAGGGGGTCCCAGCCGGGGAGCTGTTTTTT
NA,TRBJ1-3,NA,TRBV20-1,11,CSARPRGTIYF,TGCAGTGCTAGGCCCCGGGGCACCATATATTTT
few,TRBJ1-2,NA,TRBV6-6,12,CASMQLNYGYTF,TGTGCCAGCATGCAGCTCAACTATGGCTACACCTTC
NA,TRBJ1-2,NA,TRBV2,14,CASSEQGQGVGYTF,TGTGCCAGCAGTGAACAGGGCCAAGGAGTCGGCTACACCTTC
few,TRBJ2-7,TRBD2,TRBV7-8,15,CASSPRGTSGYEQYF,TGTGCCAGCAGCCCGCGGGGGACTAGCGGCTACGAGCAGTACTTC
many,TRBJ2-1,TRBD2,TRBV9,16,CASSVRGLAGTNEQFF,TGTGCCAGCAGCGTACGGGGACTAGCGGGCACGAATGAGCAGTTCTTC
NA,TRBJ2-1,NA,TRBV5-4,13,CASSTGWGNEQFF,TGTGCCAGCAGTACGGGATGGGGCAATGAGCAGTTCTTC
NA,TRBJ2-5,NA,TRBV9,15,CASSPRGRREETQYF,TGTGCCAGCAGCCCGAGGGGGAGGAGGGAAGAGACCCAGTACTTC